The subject of this entry is one T cell receptor beta chain. This CDR3 is built from 15 residues. V gave up 2 bases and J gave up 5 bases, with 16 bases separating them. CDR1 is KGHSH and CDR2 is LQKENI in the germline V gene. These data belong to a study of blood T cell repertoires in COVID-19. Study-wide context: Researchers got acute and convalescent COVID-19 samples from the United States, Italy and Spain. T cells, B-cell-depleted T cells, or PBMCs provided the cDNA or gDNA that served as material.

Authors' analysis steps: By means of reference gene primer amplification, nucleated cell counts were estimated. Produced via immunoSEQ multiplex PCR; TCRdb's table is partial and in-frame only. The DNA gave D and trimming, while V, J and clone size come from that table. Of 120,000 or so clones listed, about 83% are singletons. The chain carries TRBV18 and TRBJ2-7; D might be TRBD1 (5 bases). This receptor was obtained from a man aged 60-69 years with acute or convalescent COVID-19. Sequencing was carried out using peripheral blood. DNA for the CDR3: TGTGCCAGCTCACCATTTCAAGGGGCGGAAGACGAGCAGTACTTC. It is translated as CASSPFQGAEDEQYF.